The 18 T cell receptor beta chains in this list originate from one sample, sequenced in a study of blood T cell repertoires in COVID-19. Clones were read by immunoSEQ multiplex PCR, and TCRdb kept only the in-frame ones, dropping some. The sample gives 150,000 to 200,000 clones, approximately 90% of which show up once; roughly 0.56% is in the top ten. Sequenced: peripheral blood. These receptors all stem from a man aged 45 to 65 with acute or convalescent COVID-19.

The chain joins TRBV6-5 to TRBJ2-7; a possible D gene is TRBD1 (5 bases). Germline CDR1 and CDR2: MNHEY and SVGAGI. The CDR3 has 14 residues. The V end lost 0 bases, the J end lost 0 bases, and 6 bases lay between the germline ends. The CDR3 nucleotides read TGTGCCAGCAGTTACTCGGGGCACTCCTACGAGCAGTACTTC. Translated: CASSYSGHSYEQYF.

V and J are TRBV27 and TRBJ2-7, with TRBD2 as a possible D gene (6 bases). This CDR3 has 17 amino acids. Germline CDR1 and CDR2: MNHEY and SMNVEV (reference sequence). V was pared by 5 bases and J by 1 base, with 21 bases between. The CDR3 protein is CASSPGRRGIVSYEQYF. The CDR3 bases are TGTGCCAGCAGTCCTGGCAGGAGGGGTATCGTGTCCTACGAGCAGTACTTC.

The rearrangement links TRBV28 to TRBJ2-1, with 7 bases matching TRBD1. The trim removed 7 bases at V and 3 bases at J, leaving 3 bases unmatched. Germline V gives CDR1 MDHEN, CDR2 SYDVKM. CDR3 length: 13 amino acids. CDR3 sequence reads: CASTRDSYNEQFF. The DNA for the CDR3 is TGTGCCAGCACCCGGGACAGCTACAATGAGCAGTTCTTC.

This clone was counted once. The V call is TRBV2, the J call TRBJ2-1; perhaps TRBD1 as D (6 bases). This CDR3 region has 15 residues. Germline lookup yields CDR1 SNHLY and CDR2 FYNNEI. Trimming left V 2 bases short and J 2 bases short, with 10 bases between. CDR3: CASSESRGTYNEQFF. CDR3 DNA sequence: TGTGCCAGCAGTGAATCAAGGGGGACCTACAATGAGCAGTTCTTC.

This clone was seen just once. The CDR3 nucleotides are TGTGCTTCGGGACAGGGGAATAACTATGGCTACACCTTC. Its translation is CASGQGNNYGYTF. The V call is TRBV19, the J call TRBJ1-2; 10 positions agree with TRBD1. From germline, CDR1 is LNHDA and CDR2 SQIVND (reference sequence). The length of the CDR3 is 13 residues.

The chain has TRBV5-6 and TRBJ2-1, with 14 bases matching TRBD2. The junction had 10 bases not matched to a gene; V was cut back by 3 bases and J by 8 bases. The CDR3 totals 17 residues. CDR1 and CDR2 from the germline V gene are SGHDT and YYEEEE. The CDR3 nucleotides are TGTGCCAGCAGCTCGGGACTAGCGGGAGTAGGTGTCGATGAGCAGTTCTTC. Protein sequence: CASSSGLAGVGVDEQFF.

V usage is TRBV4-2 and J usage is TRBJ2-5; 7 bases are a match to TRBD1. Germline assignment: CDR1 LGHNA and CDR2 YNFKEQ. J was trimmed by 1 base and V by 0 bases; bases with no gene match: 5. The CDR3 sequence is 16 residues long. The CDR3 sequence: CASSQETRQGQETQYF. The CDR3 DNA follows: TGTGCCAGCAGCCAAGAAACCCGACAGGGCCAAGAGACCCAGTACTTC.

CDR3 nucleotides: TGTGCCAGCAGTCGTGGAGGATTGAACACTGAAGCTTTCTTT. Translation: CASSRGGLNTEAFF. This chain connects TRBV11-1 to TRBJ1-1; D remains ambiguous. The germline CDR1 and CDR2 sequences are SGHAT and FQDESV (reference sequence). This CDR3 contains 14 residues. The V end was cut by 6 bases, the J end by 0 bases, with 11 bases between.

The chain combines TRBV9 with TRBJ2-2; TRBD2 aligns across 10 bases. V gave up 4 bases and J gave up 0 bases; unmatched junction bases: 9. CDR3 length: 18 residues. The germline V gene encodes CDR1 SGDLS and CDR2 YYNGEE. The CDR3 loop is CASSSRPAGGPNTGELFF. In DNA, the CDR3 is TGTGCCAGCAGCTCTAGGCCAGCGGGAGGGCCGAACACCGGGGAGCTGTTTTTT.

The gene calls are TRBV5-6 and TRBJ2-2, with 7 bases identical to TRBD1. This CDR3 has 17 residues. Unmatched junction bases numbered 8, after V lost 0 bases and J lost 3 bases. CDR1 SGHDT and CDR2 YYEEEE come from the germline V gene. The CDR3 sequence: CASSLDRGRADTGELFF. Here the CDR3 DNA reads TGTGCCAGCAGCTTGGACAGGGGTCGGGCGGACACCGGGGAGCTGTTTTTT.

This clone was counted once. The V gene is TRBV18, the J gene TRBJ2-7; TRBD1 might be the D (5 bases). CDR1 is KGHSH, CDR2 LQKENI, per germline. The CDR3 length is 17 residues. Trimming stripped 1 base from V and 2 bases from J, with 18 bases between. CDR3 amino acids: CASSPQGAAQAPYEQYF. CDR3 DNA sequence: TGTGCCAGCTCACCACAAGGGGCGGCCCAAGCCCCCTACGAGCAGTACTTC.

The rearrangement links TRBV28 to TRBJ2-7; 7 bases line up with TRBD2. This CDR3 is built from 15 residues. Trimming took 7 bases from V and 2 from J; bases not matched to a gene: 11. Germline values: CDR1 MDHEN, CDR2 SYDVKM. CDR3: CASTLGLAGPYEQYF. CDR3 nucleotides: TGTGCCAGCACCCTGGGTTTAGCGGGCCCCTACGAGCAGTACTTC.

This chain connects TRBV30 to TRBJ2-1; D is unresolved. V dropped 4 bases and J dropped 0 bases, with 16 bases sitting between them. The CDR3 runs to 16 residues. Germline V CDR1 and CDR2: GTSNPN, SVGIG (reference sequence). The CDR3 DNA follows: TGTGCCTGGAAGGCCCTCAGCGCGAGCTCCTACAATGAGCAGTTCTTC. It yields the protein CAWKALSASSYNEQFF.

This chain connects TRBV4-2 to TRBJ2-3; 8 bases fit TRBD2. The length of the CDR3 is 16 residues. CDR1 and CDR2 from the germline V gene are LGHNA and YNFKEQ. J was trimmed by 1 base and V by 4 bases; bases with no gene match: 7. CDR3 sequence reads: CASSPRGGPGTDTQYF. DNA for the CDR3: TGTGCCAGCAGCCCCCGGGGGGGTCCGGGCACAGATACGCAGTATTTT.

This clone has only one observation. The chain links TRBV19 to TRBJ1-5; 8 nucleotides align to TRBD1. Germline CDR1 is LNHDA and CDR2 is SQIVND (reference sequence). The CDR3 covers 13 residues. The ends lost 11 bases at V and 6 bases at J; junction bases unmatched: 9. This CDR3 is CAHGPGGSQPQHF. In DNA form, the CDR3 reads TGTGCCCATGGGCCAGGGGGCTCTCAGCCCCAGCATTTT.

The CDR3 sequence: CASSLLTRELFF. In DNA form, the CDR3 reads TGTGCCAGCAGTTTACTGACAAGGGAGCTGTTTTTT. The chain joins TRBV28 to TRBJ2-2; no firm D call. V shed 2 bases and J shed 9 bases, with 7 bases lying between them. CDR1 is MDHEN, CDR2 SYDVKM, per germline. The CDR3 spans 12 residues.

The genes are TRBV27 and TRBJ2-5, with a tentative D call TRBD1 (5 bases). Germline assignment: CDR1 MNHEY and CDR2 SMNVEV (reference sequence). This CDR3 is 15 amino acids long. The V end was cut by 2 bases, the J end by 5 bases, with 15 bases between. CDR3 loop: CASSLGVGARETQYF. The CDR3 DNA reads TGTGCCAGCAGTTTAGGGGTAGGGGCCCGGGAGACCCAGTACTTC.

The chain is built from TRBV19 and TRBJ1-1, with a weak D call TRBD1 (5 bases). The CDR3 contains 15 residues. The germline V gene encodes CDR1 LNHDA and CDR2 SQIVND (reference sequence). V lost 0 bases and J lost 1, with 9 bases in between. The CDR3 here is CASSIDPQGNTEAFF. The CDR3 region has the DNA TGTGCCAGTAGTATAGATCCGCAGGGGAACACTGAAGCTTTCTTT.